The clone carrying this TCR beta chain was recorded only once. The data were obtained in a study of blood T cell repertoires in COVID-19. Germline assignment: CDR1 SGHRS and CDR2 YFSETQ. Unmatched junction bases numbered 14, after V lost 1 base and J lost 1 base. This CDR3 region has 18 residues. Method: immunoSEQ multiplex PCR; TCRdb's copy keeps in-frame clones and lacks some. This sample has some 260,000 clones, with more than 85% found just once. The V gene is TRBV5-1, the J gene TRBJ2-7; 7 bases line up with TRBD2. This clonotype originated in a man between 35 and 55 years old who had recovered from COVID-19. The sample taken for sequencing was PBMCs or T cells enriched from blood (not recorded which). The CDR3 region is CASSLQGPSSGQSYEQYF. The CDR3 DNA reads as TGCGCCAGCAGCTTGCAAGGCCCGAGTAGCGGGCAATCCTACGAGCAGTACTTC.